These 10 T cell receptor beta chains share one sample of origin, sequenced in a study of CD8 T cells in ankylosing spondylitis (dated by TCRdb to 2015 to 2018). The study at large found these results: Blood from ankylosing spondylitis patients appeared to be characterized by a TCR beta motif made up of under 10 highly homologous amino acid variants.

Their target antigens are unknown. The library came from 5' RACE. Data came from an Illumina HiSeq 2500. The raw public data were reprocessed by TCRdb itself: fastp quality trimming at Q25, MiXCR clonotype calling, in-frame beta chains only. When rows share a CDR3 protein, they turn into one entry using the most common DNA and genes. This sample gives 250,000 to 350,000 distinct CDR3 sequences in total; less than 10% of them show up just once. The biggest ten clones account for more than 12% of the sample. The source material was blood, either unsorted or a sorted T cell fraction (not recorded which). These receptors originate from a male donor with ankylosing spondylitis.

The chain couples TRBV28 to TRBJ2-7; unclear D gene. V lost 3 bases, J lost 2 bases, and 11 bases lay in between. Per germline, CDR1 MDHEN and CDR2 SYDVKM. The CDR3 runs 14 residues. CDR3 nucleotides: TGTGCCAGCAGTTTCAGACTTTATACCTACGAGCAGTACTTC. Its translation is CASSFRLYTYEQYF.

The chain carries TRBV7-9 and TRBJ1-1, with D possibly matching TRBD1 (6 bases). V lost 2 bases and J 1 base, leaving 14 bases between the germline ends. The CDR3 is made up of 16 amino acids. The germline gives CDR1 SEHNR, CDR2 FQNEAQ (reference sequence). The CDR3, as DNA: TGTGCCAGCAGCTTATTAGGGGGGGGTCGGAACACTGAAGCTTTCTTT. It is translated as CASSLLGGGRNTEAFF.

In its sample, this clonotype was seen a few times. The CDR3, as DNA: TGTGCCAGCAGCTTAAACGGGGGGCTGGGAGAGACCCAGTACTTC. Translation gives CASSLNGGLGETQYF. V gene TRBV7-3 combines with J gene TRBJ2-5, with D possibly matching TRBD2 (7 bases). The V end was cut by 1 base, the J end by 4 bases, with 13 bases between. Germline loops: CDR1 SGHTA, CDR2 FQGTGA. The CDR3 spans 15 residues.

V usage is TRBV11-3 and J usage is TRBJ2-3, with D tentatively TRBD1 (6 bases). The germline V gene encodes CDR1 SGHNT and CDR2 YENEEA. Trimming removed 6 bases at V and 0 bases at J, with 13 bases between. The CDR3 is made up of 15 amino acids. CDR3 nucleotide sequence: TGTGCCAGCAGGTCTGCAGGGGCTAGCACAGATACGCAGTATTTT. Its protein is CASRSAGASTDTQYF. The complete variable domain, with remaining parts taken from reference TRBV11-3 and TRBJ2-3, reads EAGVVQSPRYKIIEKKQPVAFWCNPISGHNTLYWYLQNLGQGPELLIRYENEEAVDDSQLPKDRFSAERLKGVDSTLKIQPAELGDSAVYLCASRSAGASTDTQYFGPGTRLTVL.

The chain recombines TRBV7-6 with TRBJ2-3, with D perhaps matching TRBD2 (6 bases). This CDR3 has 15 amino acids. V dropped 5 bases and J dropped 1 base, with 13 bases sitting between them. Germline assignment: CDR1 SGHVS and CDR2 FNYEAQ. CDR3 protein: CASSPRASGTDTQYF. The CDR3 DNA is TGTGCCAGCAGCCCCCGGGCTAGCGGCACAGATACGCAGTATTTT. The full variable domain, with the rest looked up from reference TRBV7-6 and TRBJ2-3, is GAGVSQSPRYKVTKRGQDVALRCDPISGHVSLYWYRQALGQGPEFLTYFNYEAQQDKSGLPNDRFSAERPEGSISTLTIQRTEQRDSAMYRCASSPRASGTDTQYFGPGTRLTVL.

CDR3 bases: TGTGCCAGCTCACTAGGCGGGACAGGGACCAATCAGCCCCAGCATTTT. This translates into CASSLGGTGTNQPQHF. The V call is TRBV18, the J call TRBJ1-5, with 9 nucleotides matching TRBD1. This CDR3 contains 16 residues. Germline V gives CDR1 KGHSH, CDR2 LQKENI. J was trimmed by 3 bases and V by 4 bases; bases with no gene match: 7.

The chain employs TRBV18 and TRBJ2-7; 9 bases agree with TRBD2. The CDR3 length is 16 residues. Trimming removed 6 bases from V and 3 bases from J; junction bases left unmatched: 12. CDR1 KGHSH and CDR2 LQKENI come from the germline V gene. The CDR3 DNA sequence: TGTGCCAGCTCCTTTAACGCGGCTAGCGGGAACTACGAGCAGTACTTC. It is translated as CASSFNAASGNYEQYF.

The chain joins TRBV12-3 or TRBV12-4 to TRBJ2-7; the D is unclear. The CDR3 spans 12 residues. The ends were cut back, 8 bases at V and 5 bases at J, with 13 bases in the middle. The CDR3 spells CASARFRNEQYF. In DNA, the CDR3 is TGTGCCAGCGCCCGTTTCCGCAACGAGCAGTACTTC.

This clonotype was detected many times. The rearrangement links TRBV6-5 to TRBJ2-7; D is unclear. The V end was cut by 0 bases, the J end by 7 bases, with 19 bases between. Per germline, CDR1 MNHEY and CDR2 SVGAGI. The CDR3 length is 16 residues. The CDR3: CASSYSIPAASDEQYF. The DNA of the CDR3 is TGTGCCAGCAGTTACTCGATACCAGCCGCATCGGATGAGCAGTACTTC.

This clonotype turned up a few times. This chain connects TRBV12-3 or TRBV12-4 to TRBJ2-2; no clear D gene. The CDR3 has 14 amino acids. V lost 3 bases and J 1 base, leaving 6 bases between the germline ends. The CDR3 is CASSFGMNTGELFF. As DNA, the CDR3 is TGTGCCAGCAGTTTTGGAATGAACACCGGGGAGCTGTTTTTT.